This TCR beta chain stems from a study of T cells after yellow fever vaccination. About the research overall: Low-cell-number fractions were prepared with SMART-Seq v4 Ultra Low Input.

V was pared by 0 bases and J by 11 bases, with 2 bases between. This CDR3 is 10 amino acids long. Germline V CDR1 and CDR2: LGHDT, YNNKEL (reference sequence). Worth noting for this clonotype: Its antigen remains unknown.

Overall study results and limits: Weaker in magnitude, the secondary response showed a faster peak on day 5 versus 15. Across the CD4 and CD8 compartments, a small share of clonotypes was present in both. Most clones from primary vaccination were detected again post-booster (96% CD4, 88% CD8).

Via MiXCR, TCRdb re-called the 5' RACE reads, giving one row per CDR3 protein. Of approximately 600,000 distinct CDR3 sequences in the sample, roughly an eighth were seen once. The TCR was taken from a man younger than 45 who received the YFV17D yellow fever vaccine. The sequenced sample was PBMCs, obtained on the day of the yellow fever booster vaccination. This chain joins TRBV3-1 and TRBJ2-1; D not certain. The CDR3 region has the DNA TGTGCCAGCAGCCAAGATCAGCAGTTCTTC. It yields the protein CASSQDQQFF.